This T cell receptor beta chain stems from a study of blood T cell repertoires in COVID-19. Clones were sequenced by immunoSEQ multiplex PCR, and TCRdb holds only the in-frame ones, with some missing. Here the sample spans about 150,000 clones, about 86% being singletons. The CDR3 is 17 amino acids. Losses at the gene ends were 2 bases for V and 5 bases for J; bases not matched to a gene: 6. The germline V gene has CDR1 SGHAT and CDR2 FQNNGV. Sample: peripheral blood. This clonotype was obtained from a man between 65 and 80 years old with acute or convalescent COVID-19. The rearrangement links TRBV11-2 to TRBJ2-3; 14 nucleotides align to TRBD2. CDR3 amino acids: CASSLRLAGGPGDTQYF. CDR3 sequence (DNA): TGTGCCAGCAGCTTACGACTAGCGGGAGGGCCCGGAGATACGCAGTATTTT. Drawing the rest from reference TRBV11-2 and TRBJ2-3, the complete variable domain is EAGVAQSPRYKIIEKRQSVAFWCNPISGHATLYWYQQILGQGPKLLIQFQNNGVVDDSQLPKDRFSAERLKGVDSTLKIQPAKLEDSAVYLCASSLRLAGGPGDTQYFGPGTRLTVL.